The rows below give T cell receptor beta chains drawn from one sample of a study of blood T cell repertoires in COVID-19. The data were produced by immunoSEQ multiplex PCR, yet TCRdb's version contains in-frame clones alone and is incomplete. The sample shows 200,000 to 250,000 clones, more than 80% of them seen only once. Sequenced material: peripheral blood. Every receptor here comes from a woman of 80 years or more with COVID-19, enrolled during active disease. The CDR3 runs from the conserved cysteine through the conserved F or W. Fields, in order: J gene, V gene, clone size, D gene, CDR3 length, CDR3 DNA, CDR3 protein. The D gene is left open where the match is weak. Size tells how often a clone was seen (once, few, many) or the class of an expanded clone, and some rows leave it out.

j_call: TRBJ1-1
v_call: TRBV6-5
clone_size: NA
d_call: NA
cdr3_length: 13
cdr3_nt: TGTGCCAGTGGAGGGGCGGTAAACACTGAAGCTTTCTTT
cdr3_aa: CASGGAVNTEAFF

j_call: TRBJ2-5
v_call: TRBV2
clone_size: NA
d_call: TRBD1
cdr3_length: 13
cdr3_nt: TGTGCCAGCAGTACGGACAGGAAGGAGACCCAGTACTTC
cdr3_aa: CASSTDRKETQYF

j_call: TRBJ1-1
v_call: TRBV4-1
clone_size: NA
d_call: TRBD1
cdr3_length: 14
cdr3_nt: TGCGCCAGCAGCCGGGACAGCCAAAACACTGAAGCTTTCTTT
cdr3_aa: CASSRDSQNTEAFF

j_call: TRBJ2-1
v_call: TRBV5-1
clone_size: few
d_call: NA
cdr3_length: 14
cdr3_nt: TGCGCCAGCAGCTTGGGAGGGCAAGGGAATGAGCAGTTCTTC
cdr3_aa: CASSLGGQGNEQFF

j_call: TRBJ2-2
v_call: TRBV5-1
clone_size: NA
d_call: TRBD1
cdr3_length: 21
cdr3_nt: TGCGCCAGCAGCTCCGGCCTCTGGGACAGGGGGGACGGGAGGGCCACCGGGGAGCTGTTTTTT
cdr3_aa: CASSSGLWDRGDGRATGELFF

j_call: TRBJ2-1
v_call: TRBV5-4
clone_size: NA
d_call: TRBD2
cdr3_length: 16
cdr3_nt: TGTGCCAGCAGCTCCGTTAGCGGGGGGTACCCTAGCGAGCAGTTCTTC
cdr3_aa: CASSSVSGGYPSEQFF

j_call: TRBJ2-7
v_call: TRBV19
clone_size: few
d_call: TRBD1
cdr3_length: 15
cdr3_nt: TGTGCCTCTCAGACAGGGGGTTTGAGCTCCTACGAGCAGTACTTC
cdr3_aa: CASQTGGLSSYEQYF

j_call: TRBJ1-5
v_call: TRBV24-1
clone_size: NA
d_call: TRBD1
cdr3_length: 13
cdr3_nt: TGTGCCTGTTCCGGGACAGGGGGCCAGCCCCAGCATTTT
cdr3_aa: CACSGTGGQPQHF

j_call: TRBJ1-4
v_call: TRBV7-9
clone_size: NA
d_call: NA
cdr3_length: 14
cdr3_nt: TGTGCCAGCAGCTTCGGACAGACTAATGAAAAACTGTTTTTT
cdr3_aa: CASSFGQTNEKLFF

j_call: TRBJ1-1
v_call: TRBV10-2
clone_size: few
d_call: NA
cdr3_length: 13
cdr3_nt: TGCGCCATGCCAGGGTTCACGAACACTGAAGCTTTCTTT
cdr3_aa: CAMPGFTNTEAFF

j_call: TRBJ2-5
v_call: TRBV27
clone_size: NA
d_call: TRBD2
cdr3_length: 15
cdr3_nt: TGTGCCAGCACCCGGACTAGCGGGCTCCAAGAGACCCAGTACTTC
cdr3_aa: CASTRTSGLQETQYF

j_call: TRBJ1-4
v_call: TRBV15
clone_size: NA
d_call: NA
cdr3_length: 14
cdr3_nt: TGTGCCACCAGCAGAGATCCCCAAACAGGCAAACTGTTTTTT
cdr3_aa: CATSRDPQTGKLFF

j_call: TRBJ1-5
v_call: TRBV28
clone_size: NA
d_call: TRBD1
cdr3_length: 14
cdr3_nt: TGTGCCAGCAGTCGGACAGGACAGTATCAGCCCCAGCATTTT
cdr3_aa: CASSRTGQYQPQHF